A selection of T cell receptor beta chains follows, all from one sample in a study of liver allograft versus peripheral blood T cells. TCRdb re-analysed the reads in MiXCR, keeping a single row per CDR3 protein. This sample carries approximately 13,000 distinct CDR3 sequences, approximately 22% of them seen once, and the ten largest clones take approximately 5.5%. The source of these receptors is a human patient who had a liver transplant. Certain T cells may be donor cells from the graft. The CDR3 runs from the conserved cysteine through the conserved F or W. A D gene is named only where the DNA matches it firmly. Part of the rows lack a size; the others show once, few, many or a class for expanded clones.

>TRBD1|TRBV6-6|TRBJ1-2|few
TGTGCCAGCAGTTACTCCCTGACTGGACAGGGAGAGTATGGCTACACCTTC
CASSYSLTGQGEYGYTF
>NA|TRBV7-9|TRBJ1-1|NA
TGTGCCAGCAGTATGCAGGTTTCTGAAGCTTTCTTT
CASSMQVSEAFF
>NA|TRBV19|TRBJ2-7|many
TGTGCCAGTAGTATAAGGGCAGGGGACGGGTACGAGCAGTACTTC
CASSIRAGDGYEQYF
>NA|TRBV30|TRBJ1-5|few
TGTGCCTGGGGGGGGAACGGTCAGCCCCAGCATTTT
CAWGGNGQPQHF
>NA|TRBV7-2|TRBJ1-2|few
TGTGCCAGCAGCTTTTCCGCCGGGATCAGGGGTGAAGGTGGCTACACCTTC
CASSFSAGIRGEGGYTF
>NA|TRBV10-1|TRBJ1-2|NA
TGCGCCAGCAGTGCGACCGGGATGGACTATGGCTACACCTTC
CASSATGMDYGYTF
>NA|TRBV6-1|TRBJ1-2|many
TGTGCCAGCAGTGGACGGCTAGAGGGAAATTATGGCTACACCTTC
CASSGRLEGNYGYTF
>TRBD1|TRBV11-2|TRBJ2-3|few
TGTGCCAGCAGCTTAGGACAGGGGAGCACAGATACGCAGTATTTT
CASSLGQGSTDTQYF
>NA|TRBV6-5|TRBJ1-1|few
TGTGCCAGCAGTTACTGGACGAGGGGTGGCACTGAAGCTTTCTTT
CASSYWTRGGTEAFF
>NA|TRBV19|TRBJ1-1|medium-sized
TGTGCCAGTATTACTTCAGGGGAGCAGAACACTGAAGCTTTCTTT
CASITSGEQNTEAFF
>TRBD1|TRBV6-5|TRBJ1-4|few
TGTGCCAGCAGTTTTAGACAGGGTGATGAAAAACTGTTTTTT
CASSFRQGDEKLFF
>NA|TRBV5-4|TRBJ2-6|NA
TGTGCCAGCAGCTTGGGGGCGTCTGGGGCCAACGTCCTGACTTTC
CASSLGASGANVLTF
>NA|TRBV19|TRBJ1-4|many
TGTGCCAGTAGTATATGGCAGGGGCTAAATGAAAAACTGTTTTTT
CASSIWQGLNEKLFF
>NA|TRBV6-5|TRBJ1-5|many
TGTGCCAGCAGTCTTTCGACGGCTCCATATCAGCCCCAGCATTTT
CASSLSTAPYQPQHF
>TRBD1|TRBV12-3/TRBV12-4|TRBJ1-4|few
TGTGCCAGCAGTTTAGTCCTGCGGTACTCGACAGGGGGAGGGACTAATGAAAAACTGTTTTTT
CASSLVLRYSTGGGTNEKLFF
>TRBD2|TRBV7-2|TRBJ2-3|NA
TGTGCCAGCAGCTTAGGGGCTAGCGGGGGGTATACGCAGTATTTT
CASSLGASGGYTQYF
>NA|TRBV19|TRBJ1-2|medium-sized
TGTGCCAGTAGCCCGGATGCCAGCTATGGCTACACCTTC
CASSPDASYGYTF
>NA|TRBV18|TRBJ2-1|NA
TGTGCCAGCTCATTAAGGGGTGAGCAGTTCTTC
CASSLRGEQFF
>NA|TRBV5-5|TRBJ2-2|NA
TGTGCCAGCAAGCTAGCTCACGGCGGGGAGCTGTTTTTT
CASKLAHGGELFF
>NA|TRBV30|TRBJ1-5|NA
TGTGCCTGGAGTGTACTAGGACAACAGCATTTT
CAWSVLGQQHF
>NA|TRBV28|TRBJ1-1|many
TGTGCCAGCAGTTTAGGACAGCTGAGCACTGAAGCTTTCTTT
CASSLGQLSTEAFF
>NA|TRBV19|TRBJ1-2|medium-sized
TGTGCCAGTAGTATCTTCCGACAGAACTATGGCTACACCTTC
CASSIFRQNYGYTF
>TRBD1|TRBV7-2|TRBJ1-5|NA
TGTGCCAGCAGCGACGACAGGGTAGGAAATCAGCCCCAGCATTTT
CASSDDRVGNQPQHF
>NA|TRBV6-6|TRBJ2-3|NA
TGTGCCAGCGGGGAATCGGATACGCAGTATTTT
CASGESDTQYF
>NA|TRBV19|TRBJ1-1|medium-sized
TGTGCCAGTAGTGCGCAGGCCCTACGGGGGACTGAAGCTTTCTTT
CASSAQALRGTEAFF
>TRBD1|TRBV6-1|TRBJ1-2|few
TGTGCCAGCAGTGAAGTTGGGAGACAGGGAGGAGGCTACACCTTC
CASSEVGRQGGGYTF
>TRBD1|TRBV12-3/TRBV12-4|TRBJ1-3|NA
TGTGCCAGCAGCCCGACAGGGTCTACAGGAAACACCATATATTTT
CASSPTGSTGNTIYF
>NA|TRBV5-4|TRBJ2-3|few
TGTGCCAGCAGCCCGGGGGGCGGGGGTATCACAGATACGCAGTATTTT
CASSPGGGGITDTQYF
>NA|TRBV15|TRBJ1-1|medium-sized
TGTGCCACCAGCTCATTGACAGTCCCGAACACTGAAGCTTTCTTT
CATSSLTVPNTEAFF
>TRBD1|TRBV5-1|TRBJ1-1|NA
TGCGCCAGCAGCTTGGCACAGGGGGATGAAGCTTTCTTT
CASSLAQGDEAFF
>NA|TRBV20-1|TRBJ1-1|NA
TGCAGTGCTAGTCCGGGGACGCTTGAAGCTTTCTTT
CSASPGTLEAFF
>NA|TRBV28|TRBJ1-1|few
TGTGCCAGCAGTTTATACACTGAAGCTTTCTTT
CASSLYTEAFF
>NA|TRBV12-3/TRBV12-4|TRBJ1-2|NA
TGTGCCAGCAGTTTAGCTGGACAGCGGAGGGCCTATGGCTACACCTTC
CASSLAGQRRAYGYTF
>NA|TRBV7-2|TRBJ1-1|NA
TGTGCCAGCAGCCCGCAGCGCACCATGGGTGGTGAAGCTTTCTTT
CASSPQRTMGGEAFF
>NA|TRBV30|TRBJ1-4|many
TGTGCCTGGAACCCTCCAGGGGCTAGTGAAAAACTGTTTTTT
CAWNPPGASEKLFF
>NA|TRBV6-6|TRBJ1-4|many
TGTGCCAGCAGTTACCCAGGCCGGGTGAATGAAAAACTGTTTTTT
CASSYPGRVNEKLFF
>NA|TRBV5-4|TRBJ1-1|NA
TGTGCCAGCAGCTTGGGGCGACTGGGGCAAAACACTGAAGCTTTCTTT
CASSLGRLGQNTEAFF